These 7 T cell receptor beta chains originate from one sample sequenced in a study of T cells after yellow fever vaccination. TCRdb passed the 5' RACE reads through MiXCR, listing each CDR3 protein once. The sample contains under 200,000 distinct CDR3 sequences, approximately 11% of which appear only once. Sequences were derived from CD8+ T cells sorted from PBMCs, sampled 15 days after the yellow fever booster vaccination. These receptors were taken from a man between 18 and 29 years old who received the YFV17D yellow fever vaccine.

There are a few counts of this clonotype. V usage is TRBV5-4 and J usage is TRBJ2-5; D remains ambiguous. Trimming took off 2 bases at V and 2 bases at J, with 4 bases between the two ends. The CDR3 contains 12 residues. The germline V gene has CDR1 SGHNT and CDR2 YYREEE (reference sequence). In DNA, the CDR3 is TGTGCCAGCAGCTTAGGGCAAGAGACCCAGTACTTC. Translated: CASSLGQETQYF. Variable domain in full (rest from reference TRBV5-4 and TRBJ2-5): ETGVTQSPTHLIKTRGQQVTLRCSSQSGHNTVSWYQQALGQGPQFIFQYYREEENGRGNFPPRFSGLQFPNYSSELNVNALELDDSALYLCASSLGQETQYFGPGTRLLVL.

The CDR3 protein is CASRQGHSMTNTGELFF. The CDR3 coding sequence is TGCGCCAGCAGACAGGGGCATTCGATGACGAACACCGGGGAGCTGTTTTTT. This rearrangement joins TRBV5-1 to TRBJ2-2, with TRBD1 identical over 7 bases. The CDR3 consists of 17 residues. J lost 0 bases, V lost 5 bases, and 10 bases had no gene match. Germline V gene data show CDR1 as SGHRS and CDR2 as YFSETQ.

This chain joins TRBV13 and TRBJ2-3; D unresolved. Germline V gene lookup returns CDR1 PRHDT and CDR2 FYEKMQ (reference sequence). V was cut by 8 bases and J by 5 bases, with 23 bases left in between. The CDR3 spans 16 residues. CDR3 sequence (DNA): TGTGCCAGCGCTCTAAAGGTGGCCGCAGACAAAGATACGCAGTATTTT. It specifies CASALKVAADKDTQYF.

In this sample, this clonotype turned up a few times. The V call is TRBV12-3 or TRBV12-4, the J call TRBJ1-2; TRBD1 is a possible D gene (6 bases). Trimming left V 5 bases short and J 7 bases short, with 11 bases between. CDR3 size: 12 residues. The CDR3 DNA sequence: TGTGCCAGCAGTCCGACAGGTTCTGGCTACACCTTC. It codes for CASSPTGSGYTF.

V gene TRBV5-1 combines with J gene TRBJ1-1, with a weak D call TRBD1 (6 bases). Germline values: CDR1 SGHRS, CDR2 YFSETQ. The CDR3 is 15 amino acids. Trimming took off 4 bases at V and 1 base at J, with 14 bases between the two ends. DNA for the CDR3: TGCGCCAGCAGCCAGTGGGGGGCGGAGAACACTGAAGCTTTCTTT. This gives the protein CASSQWGAENTEAFF.

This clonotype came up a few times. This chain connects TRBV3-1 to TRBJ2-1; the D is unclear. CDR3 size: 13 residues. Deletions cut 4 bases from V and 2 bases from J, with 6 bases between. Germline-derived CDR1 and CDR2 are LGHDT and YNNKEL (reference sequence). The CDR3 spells CASSPHPYNEQFF. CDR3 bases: TGTGCCAGCAGCCCCCACCCCTACAATGAGCAGTTCTTC.

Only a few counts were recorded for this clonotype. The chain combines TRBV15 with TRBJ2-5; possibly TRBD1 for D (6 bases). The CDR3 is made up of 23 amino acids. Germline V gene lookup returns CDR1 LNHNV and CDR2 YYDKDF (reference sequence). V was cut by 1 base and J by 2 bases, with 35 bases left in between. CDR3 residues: CATSRVGPRSIGGWRTEQETQYF. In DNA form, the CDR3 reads TGTGCCACCAGCAGAGTAGGCCCGCGATCAATAGGGGGATGGCGGACAGAACAAGAGACCCAGTACTTC.